The rows below give T cell receptor beta chains drawn from one sample of a study of OX40 agonist ivuxolimab in advanced cancers. The protocol was immunoSEQ multiplex PCR, while the TCRdb copy is restricted to in-frame clones and leaves out a portion. The profile shows about 88,000 clones, approximately 90% of them singletons. Source: CD4+ or CD8+ T cells sorted from blood, taken in a trial of the OX40 agonist ivuxolimab. Receptors originate from an adult with an advanced solid tumor such as melanoma, head and neck, liver or kidney cancer. Each CDR3 is given with its conserved first and last residue. D genes are given only for firm matches. Clone size is not always given. Where it is, it says once, few, many or a class for expanded clones.

j_call: TRBJ2-2
d_call: NA
v_call: TRBV5-4
clone_size: NA
cdr3_aa: CASSPLSLGGRGELFF
cdr3_nt: TGTGCCAGCAGCCCCCTTTCCCTGGGGGGACGCGGGGAGCTGTTTTTT

j_call: TRBJ1-2
d_call: TRBD1
v_call: TRBV9
clone_size: NA
cdr3_aa: CASSQRDRGNYGYTF
cdr3_nt: TGTGCCAGCAGCCAACGGGACAGGGGTAACTATGGCTACACCTTC

j_call: TRBJ1-5
d_call: NA
v_call: TRBV11-3
clone_size: NA
cdr3_aa: CASSPQEREGNQPQHF
cdr3_nt: TGTGCCAGCAGCCCCCAGGAGAGGGAGGGCAATCAGCCCCAGCATTTT

j_call: TRBJ2-4
d_call: NA
v_call: TRBV19
clone_size: once
cdr3_aa: CASSMTDPLAKNIQYF
cdr3_nt: TGTGCCAGTAGTATGACAGATCCTCTAGCCAAAAACATTCAGTACTTC

j_call: TRBJ1-1
d_call: NA
v_call: TRBV30
clone_size: NA
cdr3_aa: CAWSREGNTEAFF
cdr3_nt: TGTGCCTGGAGCCGGGAGGGGAACACTGAAGCTTTCTTT

j_call: TRBJ2-2
d_call: NA
v_call: TRBV14
clone_size: NA
cdr3_aa: CASSQEGRAGELFF
cdr3_nt: TGTGCCAGCAGCCAAGAAGGGCGAGCCGGGGAGCTGTTTTTT

j_call: TRBJ1-2
d_call: TRBD1
v_call: TRBV5-4
clone_size: few
cdr3_aa: CASSSGTANYGYTF
cdr3_nt: TGTGCCAGCAGCTCCGGGACAGCTAACTATGGCTACACCTTC

j_call: TRBJ1-1
d_call: NA
v_call: TRBV5-1
clone_size: NA
cdr3_aa: CASSPGGLNTEAFF
cdr3_nt: TGCGCCAGCAGCCCAGGTGGACTGAACACTGAAGCTTTCTTT

j_call: TRBJ2-2
d_call: NA
v_call: TRBV9
clone_size: NA
cdr3_aa: CASSVSRAGGTGELFF
cdr3_nt: TGTGCCAGCAGCGTATCTAGGGCAGGGGGGACCGGGGAGCTGTTTTTT

j_call: TRBJ2-5
d_call: NA
v_call: TRBV5-1
clone_size: few
cdr3_aa: CASSLGATSRQETQYF
cdr3_nt: TGCGCCAGCAGCTTGGGGGCAACGTCCCGCCAAGAGACCCAGTACTTC

j_call: TRBJ2-2
d_call: NA
v_call: TRBV5-1
clone_size: NA
cdr3_aa: CASSLVRDTGELFF
cdr3_nt: TGCGCCAGCAGCTTGGTCAGGGACACCGGGGAGCTGTTTTTT

j_call: TRBJ2-1
d_call: TRBD1
v_call: TRBV19
clone_size: NA
cdr3_aa: CASSSWGQGAYNEQFF
cdr3_nt: TGTGCCAGTAGTTCATGGGGTCAGGGGGCCTACAATGAGCAGTTCTTC

j_call: TRBJ2-7
d_call: NA
v_call: TRBV2
clone_size: NA
cdr3_aa: CASSYGGGLEQYF
cdr3_nt: TGTGCCAGCAGCTACGGAGGGGGGCTCGAGCAGTACTTC

j_call: TRBJ2-3
d_call: NA
v_call: TRBV11-1
clone_size: NA
cdr3_aa: CASSSYAPSTDTQYF
cdr3_nt: TGTGCCAGCAGCTCTTATGCCCCTAGCACAGATACGCAGTATTTT

j_call: TRBJ2-3
d_call: NA
v_call: TRBV14
clone_size: NA
cdr3_aa: CASSPRDGLWIDTQYF
cdr3_nt: TGTGCCAGCAGCCCGAGGGACGGCCTGTGGATTGATACGCAGTATTTT

j_call: TRBJ1-2
d_call: NA
v_call: TRBV6-5
clone_size: NA
cdr3_aa: CASSPGGGLNYGYTF
cdr3_nt: TGTGCCAGCAGTCCCGGGGGGGGCCTCAACTATGGCTACACCTTC